The 30 T cell receptor beta chains listed next were all sequenced from one sample in a study of T-cell memory formation after mild COVID-19. In TCRdb, the 5' RACE reads were re-called with MiXCR into one record per CDR3 protein. The data show around 500,000 distinct CDR3 sequences, 15% to 20% seen once. Source material: PBMCs or a T cell subset sorted from them (not recorded which). The source of these receptors is an adult woman who had mild COVID-19 (a few samples of this study predate the infection). Cell type and time point are not known.

This clonotype was seen more than once but under ten times. This chain uses TRBV5-5 with TRBJ2-1; 7 nucleotides match TRBD1. Trimming cost V 0 bases and J 4 bases; bases outside gene matches: 7. Germline V gene lookup returns CDR1 SGHKS and CDR2 YYEKEE (reference sequence). The CDR3 extends over 16 amino acids. The chain's CDR3 is CASSLATQGVYNEQFF. The CDR3 DNA reads as TGTGCCAGCAGCTTGGCCACCCAGGGGGTTTACAATGAGCAGTTCTTC.

This clonotype was observed a few times. This chain connects TRBV24-1 to TRBJ1-2; the match to TRBD1 covers 7 bases. J was trimmed by 8 bases and V by 5 bases; bases with no gene match: 19. Germline loops: CDR1 KGHDR, CDR2 SFDVKD. There are 17 residues in the CDR3. In DNA, the CDR3 is TGTGCCACCAGTGGCCTCTACGGGTTTTCAGGGGGTAGAGGCTACACCTTC. Translation gives CATSGLYGFSGGRGYTF.

This clonotype was seen only a few times. This chain connects TRBV18 to TRBJ2-3, with D unclear. Germline V CDR1 and CDR2: KGHSH, LQKENI. The V end lost 2 bases, the J end lost 2 bases, and 8 bases lay between the germline ends. The CDR3 is 14 residues long. The CDR3 DNA reads TGTGCCAGCTCACCAACCGGATTCACAGATACGCAGTATTTT. Its protein is CASSPTGFTDTQYF.

This clonotype was seen many times. The genes are TRBV11-2 and TRBJ2-7; possibly TRBD2 for D (6 bases). The CDR3 spans 14 residues. The germline V gene has CDR1 SGHAT and CDR2 FQNNGV. V was clipped by 2 bases and J by 2 bases, with 10 bases between them. The CDR3 loop is CASSLWASAYEQYF. DNA of the CDR3: TGTGCCAGCAGCTTATGGGCTAGCGCCTACGAGCAGTACTTC.

This clonotype was observed a few times. V is TRBV29-1 and J is TRBJ1-1; D unresolved. V dropped 5 bases and J dropped 5 bases, with 15 bases sitting between them. From germline, CDR1 is SQVTM and CDR2 ANQGSEA. The CDR3 is 13 amino acids. The CDR3 spells CSVSPGRGTEAFF. CDR3 nucleotide sequence: TGCAGCGTTTCCCCAGGACGGGGAACTGAAGCTTTCTTT. The full variable domain, in which reference TRBV29-1 and TRBJ1-1 provide the parts outside the CDR3, is SAVISQKPSRDICQRGTSLTIQCQVDSQVTMMFWYRQQPGQSLTLIATANQGSEATYESGFVIDKFPISRPNLTFSTLTVSNMSPEDSSIYLCSVSPGRGTEAFFGQGTRLTVV.

The rearrangement uses TRBV9 and TRBJ2-5, with D possibly called TRBD1 or TRBD2 (6 bases each). Between the trimmed V and J ends, which lost 0 bases and 7 bases, there was a span of 13 bases. CDR1 and CDR2 from the germline V gene are SGDLS and YYNGEE. The CDR3 is 14 amino acids. The CDR3 loop reads CASSVGGGRSTQYF. In DNA form, the CDR3 reads TGTGCCAGCAGCGTAGGTGGGGGGCGGTCGACCCAGTACTTC.

The chain recombines TRBV7-6 with TRBJ1-3, with D perhaps matching TRBD1 (5 bases). The germline CDR1 and CDR2 sequences are SGHVS and FNYEAQ. The CDR3 consists of 15 residues. The germline V and J ends were trimmed by 1 base and 3 bases, with 10 bases remaining between them. CDR3 protein: CASSLGGFYGNTIYF. In nucleotides, the CDR3 is TGTGCCAGCAGCTTAGGGGGGTTTTATGGAAACACCATATATTTT.

This clonotype has more than one count but fewer than ten. The chain links TRBV11-3 to TRBJ2-3; D is ambiguous. V lost 5 bases, J lost 4 bases, and 7 bases lay in between. Germline CDR1 SGHNT, CDR2 YENEEA. The CDR3 is 12 residues long. The CDR3 is CASSARSDTQYF. The CDR3 DNA reads as TGTGCCAGCAGCGCTCGATCAGATACGCAGTATTTT. The entire variable domain, with the rest obtained from reference TRBV11-3 and TRBJ2-3, is as follows: EAGVVQSPRYKIIEKKQPVAFWCNPISGHNTLYWYLQNLGQGPELLIRYENEEAVDDSQLPKDRFSAERLKGVDSTLKIQPAELGDSAVYLCASSARSDTQYFGPGTRLTVL.

The rearrangement uses TRBV7-6 and TRBJ2-5; tentatively, D is TRBD2 (7 bases). V lost 5 bases to trimming and J lost 5 bases, with 21 bases between them. This CDR3 is 16 amino acids long. In germline, CDR1 is SGHVS, CDR2 FNYEAQ. CDR3 in amino acids: CASSRPGLGGWETQYF. In nucleotides, the CDR3 is TGTGCCAGCAGCAGACCTGGACTAGGGGGTTGGGAGACCCAGTACTTC.

The V and J genes are TRBV7-3 and TRBJ2-2; D possibly corresponds to TRBD2 (6 bases). This CDR3 has 18 amino acids. The V gene's germline CDR1 is SGHTA and CDR2 FQGTGA. Deletions cut 2 bases from V and 2 bases from J, with 18 bases between. The CDR3 region is CASSLQGSGSLNTGELFF. The CDR3 DNA reads as TGTGCCAGCAGCTTACAGGGTAGCGGATCCCTTAACACCGGGGAGCTGTTTTTT.

This clonotype showed up just a few times. V usage is TRBV15 and J usage is TRBJ2-4; D might be TRBD2 (7 bases). The germline CDR1 and CDR2 sequences are LNHNV and YYDKDF (reference sequence). V lost 0 bases and J lost 0, with 9 bases in between. The CDR3 length is 16 residues. CDR3 residues: CATSRERGLAKNIQYF. In DNA form, the CDR3 reads TGTGCCACCAGCAGAGAGCGGGGGCTAGCCAAAAACATTCAGTACTTC.

This clonotype was seen more than once but under ten times. The gene calls are TRBV6-5 and TRBJ1-1; the match to TRBD1 covers 9 bases. V was pared by 0 bases and J by 4 bases, with 3 bases of the junction left unmatched. Germline CDR1 reads MNHEY; CDR2 reads SVGAGI. This CDR3 is built from 15 residues. In DNA form, the CDR3 reads TGTGCCAGCAGTTACTCAGGACAGGGGCGCACTGAAGCTTTCTTT. Its translation is CASSYSGQGRTEAFF.

The V call is TRBV30, the J call TRBJ1-2, with D perhaps TRBD1 (5 bases). The V gene lost 5 bases and the J gene lost 4 bases, with 14 bases spanning the gap. This CDR3 has 13 amino acids. Germline-derived CDR1 and CDR2 are GTSNPN and SVGIG (reference sequence). CDR3 nucleotide sequence: TGTGCCTGGGCCCCCCCAGGGATCTATGGCTACACCTTC. It encodes CAWAPPGIYGYTF.

This clonotype occurred a few times. The chain has TRBV20-1 and TRBJ1-2, with no clear D. The ends were cut back, 4 bases at V and 6 bases at J, with 15 bases in the middle. Germline V lookup: CDR1 DFQATT, CDR2 SNEGSKA (reference sequence). The CDR3 contains 13 residues. CDR3 bases: TGCAGTGCTAAACCCGGAGGGTTTCATGGCTACACCTTC. The encoded protein is CSAKPGGFHGYTF.

This chain uses TRBV20-1 with TRBJ1-2; no clear D gene. CDR3 length equals 15 residues. Germline-derived CDR1 and CDR2 are DFQATT and SNEGSKA (reference sequence). V was cut by 1 base and J by 5 bases, with 17 bases left in between. CDR3 loop: CSARGGILPPYGYTF. Here the CDR3 DNA reads TGCAGTGCTAGAGGTGGAATACTTCCACCTTATGGCTACACCTTC.

The chain combines TRBV10-3 with TRBJ2-3; D remains unclear. This CDR3 comprises 13 residues. Per germline, CDR1 ENHRY and CDR2 SYGVKD. V was shortened by 3 bases and J by 0 bases, with 4 bases between the two germline ends. CDR3 protein: CAISEWSTDTQYF. The CDR3 nucleotides are TGTGCCATCAGTGAATGGAGCACAGATACGCAGTATTTT.

V and J are TRBV5-4 and TRBJ1-1; no clear D gene. Trimming removed 1 base from V and 0 bases from J, with 7 bases in between. From germline, CDR1 is SGHNT and CDR2 YYREEE (reference sequence). The CDR3 loop spans 14 amino acids. The DNA for the CDR3 is TGTGCCAGCAGCTTGACACAAATGAACACTGAAGCTTTCTTT. Translating gives CASSLTQMNTEAFF.

The V gene is TRBV7-9, the J gene TRBJ1-1, with D unclear. This CDR3 has 14 amino acids. V was pared by 7 bases and J by 2 bases, with 14 bases between. The germline V gene encodes CDR1 SEHNR and CDR2 FQNEAQ (reference sequence). In nucleotides, the CDR3 is TGTGCCAGCACCTACTCGGACGGAAACACTGAAGCTTTCTTT. Encoded protein: CASTYSDGNTEAFF.

The table lists this clonotype with many counts. This chain connects TRBV4-2 to TRBJ2-3; D remains ambiguous. The V end lost 4 bases, the J end lost 2 bases, and 7 bases lay between the germline ends. The CDR3 extends over 13 amino acids. The germline V gene encodes CDR1 LGHNA and CDR2 YNFKEQ. The CDR3 region has the DNA TGTGCCAGCAGCCTCGAAAACACAGATACGCAGTATTTT. Protein: CASSLENTDTQYF.

The V gene is TRBV5-1, the J gene TRBJ2-7; no definite D call. CDR1 and CDR2 (germline): SGHRS, YFSETQ. CDR3 length: 17 amino acids. V lost 4 bases to trimming and J lost 0 bases, with 20 bases between them. DNA for the CDR3: TGCGCCAGCAGCACCCGTGGAGTCACCGTCCCCTCCTACGAGCAGTACTTC. Amino acids: CASSTRGVTVPSYEQYF.

The V gene is TRBV10-3, the J gene TRBJ2-3; D remains unclear. The germline gives CDR1 ENHRY, CDR2 SYGVKD. CDR3 length: 14 amino acids. V was cut by 0 bases and J by 2 bases, with 6 bases left in between. The CDR3: CAISESLITDTQYF. CDR3 in DNA: TGTGCCATCAGTGAGTCCCTCATCACAGATACGCAGTATTTT.

A few counts support this clonotype. V usage is TRBV7-2 and J usage is TRBJ2-5, with D perhaps matching TRBD2 (6 bases). CDR1 SGHTA and CDR2 FQGNSA come from the germline V gene. The CDR3 has 15 amino acids. V gave up 4 bases and J gave up 5 bases, with 17 bases separating them. In DNA form, the CDR3 reads TGTGCCAGCAGCTCCATGGGGACGGGGAGGGAGACCCAGTACTTC. This codes for CASSSMGTGRETQYF. Full variable domain (outside the CDR3, taken from reference TRBV7-2 and TRBJ2-5): GAGVSQSPSNKVTEKGKDVELRCDPISGHTALYWYRQSLGQGLEFLIYFQGNSAPDKSGLPSDRFSAERTGGSVSTLTIQRTQQEDSAVYLCASSSMGTGRETQYFGPGTRLLVL.

V gene TRBV5-1 combines with J gene TRBJ1-1, with no clear D. The V end was cut by 6 bases, the J end by 2 bases, with 14 bases between. Germline loops: CDR1 SGHRS, CDR2 YFSETQ. CDR3 length: 14 residues. DNA of the CDR3: TGCGCCAGCACCATCGCCTATTTTAACACTGAAGCTTTCTTT. It codes for CASTIAYFNTEAFF.

In this sample, this clonotype turned up a few times. The genes are TRBV7-8 and TRBJ1-2, with D unclear. The CDR3 has 12 residues. In germline, CDR1 is SGHVS, CDR2 FQNEAQ. Trimming cost V 1 base and J 8 bases, with 8 bases left between them. The CDR3 DNA follows: TGTGCCAGCAGCTTAGACGGACGCGGCTACACCTTC. It translates to CASSLDGRGYTF.

This clonotype was seen ten or more times. The chain has TRBV7-8 and TRBJ2-5; 8 bases line up with TRBD2. Germline V gene data show CDR1 as SGHVS and CDR2 as FQNEAQ. The CDR3 is 16 residues long. Trimming at V came to 2 bases and at J to 0 bases, leaving 5 bases not matched to a gene. The CDR3 region has the DNA TGTGCCAGCAGCTTAAGGCCTAGCGGGTACCAAGAGACCCAGTACTTC. Translation gives CASSLRPSGYQETQYF.

The J gene is TRBJ1-2, the V gene TRBV18, with a weak D call TRBD1 (6 bases). The V and J ends lost 3 bases and 0 bases respectively, with 11 bases between them. The CDR3 is 15 residues long. Germline values: CDR1 KGHSH, CDR2 LQKENI. The CDR3 DNA follows: TGTGCCAGCTCACCTACCGGGACAACTAACTATGGCTACACCTTC. This translates into CASSPTGTTNYGYTF.

The CDR3 DNA is TGTGCCAGCAGCTTATCCGGGGGGGCCTGGGAGACCCAGTACTTC. It specifies CASSLSGGAWETQYF. The rearrangement joins TRBV7-8 to TRBJ2-5; TRBD2 aligns across 8 bases. This CDR3 has 15 residues. J lost 5 bases, V lost 2 bases, and 7 bases had no gene match. Germline assignment: CDR1 SGHVS and CDR2 FQNEAQ. Based on the CDR3 plus reference TRBV7-8 and TRBJ2-5, the full variable domain is GAGVSQSPRYKVAKRGQDVALRCDPISGHVSLFWYQQALGQGPEFLTYFQNEAQLDKSGLPSDRFFAERPEGSVSTLKIQRTQQEDSAVYLCASSLSGGAWETQYFGPGTRLLVL.

The rearrangement joins TRBV29-1 to TRBJ2-1; D is unclear. This CDR3 comprises 11 residues. Trimming removed 7 bases from V and 6 bases from J, with 10 bases in between. CDR1 and CDR2 from the germline V gene are SQVTM and ANQGSEA. Here the CDR3 DNA reads TGCAGCGCGGACGTAGGCAATGAGCAGTTCTTC. Its protein product is CSADVGNEQFF.

A few counts support this clonotype. The chain recombines TRBV12-3 or TRBV12-4 with TRBJ1-2; D is ambiguous. The CDR3 totals 12 residues. V was cut by 3 bases and J by 5 bases, with 7 bases left in between. The CDR3 nucleotides read TGTGCCAGCAGTTTCAACCGTTATGGCTACACCTTC. It codes for CASSFNRYGYTF.

This clonotype was seen more than once but under ten times. The rearrangement joins TRBV4-1 to TRBJ2-1, with 7 bases that match TRBD1. J was trimmed by 0 bases and V by 4 bases; bases with no gene match: 3. CDR1 and CDR2 (germline): MGHRA, YSYEKL. The CDR3 loop spans 15 amino acids. This chain's CDR3 is CASSRGDSSYNEQFF. CDR3 in DNA: TGCGCCAGCAGCCGTGGGGACAGCTCCTACAATGAGCAGTTCTTC.